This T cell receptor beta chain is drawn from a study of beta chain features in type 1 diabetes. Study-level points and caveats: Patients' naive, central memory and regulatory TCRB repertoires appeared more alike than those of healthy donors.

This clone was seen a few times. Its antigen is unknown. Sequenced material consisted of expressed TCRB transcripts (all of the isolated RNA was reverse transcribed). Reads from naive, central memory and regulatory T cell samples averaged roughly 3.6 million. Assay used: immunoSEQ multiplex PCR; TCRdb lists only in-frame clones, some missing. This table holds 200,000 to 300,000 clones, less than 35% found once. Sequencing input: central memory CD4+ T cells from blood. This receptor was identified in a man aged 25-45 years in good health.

The CDR3 coding sequence is TGTGCCAGCAGCTTATTCTGGAAAGAGACCCAGTACTTC. It yields the protein CASSLFWKETQYF. The chain couples TRBV11-3 to TRBJ2-5, with D unclear. Per germline, CDR1 SGHNT and CDR2 YENEEA. V was cut by 2 bases and J by 3 bases, with 7 bases left in between. This CDR3 spans 13 amino acids. Together with reference TRBV11-3 and TRBJ2-5, the CDR3 gives the full variable domain: EAGVVQSPRYKIIEKKQPVAFWCNPISGHNTLYWYLQNLGQGPELLIRYENEEAVDDSQLPKDRFSAERLKGVDSTLKIQPAELGDSAVYLCASSLFWKETQYFGPGTRLLVL.